This is a list of T cell receptor beta chains from one sample in a study of T cell responses to AZD1222 COVID-19 vaccine. Sequencing was performed with immunoSEQ multiplex PCR; in TCRdb, only in-frame clones are kept and a portion is missing. The sample lists about 130,000 clones, around 87% seen once, with about 10% in the top ten. The input for sequencing was peripheral blood, taken on day 0 of AZD1222 vaccination. Receptors originate from an adult in good health. Both conserved end residues are part of each CDR3. A D gene is named only where the DNA matches it firmly. Clone size appears in some rows only: once, few, many, or a class for an expanded clone.

TGTGCCAGTGGGTCAAATCAGCCCCAGCATTTT CASGSNQPQHF TRBJ1-5 TRBV6-5 - -
TGTGCCAGCGAAAGGTACCCTGAAGCTTTCTTT CASERYPEAFF TRBJ1-1 TRBV6-5 few -
TGTGCCAGCAGTGGGGGGTCTATGAACTATGGCTACACCTTC CASSGGSMNYGYTF TRBJ1-2 TRBV2 - -
TGTGCCAGCGATGTGCGCCCCCCCCGGGGACAGTACACTGAAGCTTTCTTT CASDVRPPRGQYTEAFF TRBJ1-1 TRBV21-1 once -
TGTGCCAGCAGTTACTCGAGCGGGCTTGCGAACACTGAAGCTTTCTTT CASSYSSGLANTEAFF TRBJ1-1 TRBV6-5 - -
TGTGCCAGCAGTTTCCCCGGGAGGTGGTACGAGCAGTACTTC CASSFPGRWYEQYF TRBJ2-7 TRBV28 - TRBD2
TGCGCCAGCAGCTACGGTACAGGGTATCAAGAGACCCAGTACTTC CASSYGTGYQETQYF TRBJ2-5 TRBV5-1 - -
TGTGCCACCAGTGATTTTCGCGAGGGGTGGGATGAGCAGTTCTTC CATSDFREGWDEQFF TRBJ2-1 TRBV24-1 - -
TGTGCCAGCAGCGTACAGCTAGATAATTCACCCCTCCACTTT CASSVQLDNSPLHF TRBJ1-6 TRBV5-6 - -
TGTGCCAGCAACTTACAGGGGGACGCAGATACGCAGTATTTT CASNLQGDADTQYF TRBJ2-3 TRBV2 - TRBD1
TGTGCCAGTAGCCCCGACGGGACCGGGGAGCTGTTTTTT CASSPDGTGELFF TRBJ2-2 TRBV3-1/TRBV3-2 few -
TGTGCCAGCAGCTTAGGTGCGACTCCGAACACTGAAGCTTTCTTT CASSLGATPNTEAFF TRBJ1-1 TRBV7-9 - -
TGTGCCAGCAGCTTGTCCCACGGGCCGAACACTGAAGCTTTCTTT CASSLSHGPNTEAFF TRBJ1-1 TRBV5-6 - -
TGTGCCAGCAGTGACCAACCGCGACAGGGATCTGGCTACACCTTC CASSDQPRQGSGYTF TRBJ1-2 TRBV6-4 few TRBD1
TGTGCCTGGAGGGGGACAACTGCTTCACCCCTCCACTTT CAWRGTTASPLHF TRBJ1-6 TRBV30 - -
TGTGCCTGGAGCTCAGGGCGGGGTTACAATGAGCAGTTCTTC CAWSSGRGYNEQFF TRBJ2-1 TRBV30 - -
TGCGCCAGCAGCTTGGGCCAGGGGACTAGGAACACTGAAGCTTTCTTT CASSLGQGTRNTEAFF TRBJ1-1 TRBV5-1 few -
TGTGCCAGCAGTTTATGGGCTACAGGGACCAACTATGGCTACACCTTC CASSLWATGTNYGYTF TRBJ1-2 TRBV28 - -
TGTGCCAGCAGCTTCGGACAGGGGAGGGGAAACACCATATATTTT CASSFGQGRGNTIYF TRBJ1-3 TRBV5-6 - TRBD1
TGTGCCAGCAGCGTCTCCCGATGGGGCTACAATGAGCAGTTCTTC CASSVSRWGYNEQFF TRBJ2-1 TRBV9 - -
TGTGCCAGCAGCCTCGGAAGTACCTCCTACGAGCAGTACTTC CASSLGSTSYEQYF TRBJ2-7 TRBV7-9 - -
TGTGCCAGCAGCTTAGTCTTAGGGGTGAACACTGAAGCTTTCTTT CASSLVLGVNTEAFF TRBJ1-1 TRBV7-2 - -
TGTGCCAGCAGTTACTCGACGACGGCAACTAATGAAAAACTGTTTTTT CASSYSTTATNEKLFF TRBJ1-4 TRBV6-2/TRBV6-3 - -
TGTGCCAGCAGCTTAGCAGGCCTGTCGAGAGGTGAGCAGTTCTTC CASSLAGLSRGEQFF TRBJ2-1 TRBV7-2 - -
TGTGCCAGCAGCTTACGGGGGAATGTAGATGAGCAGTTCTTC CASSLRGNVDEQFF TRBJ2-1 TRBV7-9 - -
TGTGCCAGCGCTGGGGCTCGGGATGAGCAGTTCTTC CASAGARDEQFF TRBJ2-1 TRBV28 - -
TGTGCCAGCAGCTCAGACGGGTGGAAACCTGAAGCTTTCTTT CASSSDGWKPEAFF TRBJ1-1 TRBV5-4 once -
TGTGCCTGGAGTGTATTCTTGACAGGGCATAACTATGGCTACACCTTC CAWSVFLTGHNYGYTF TRBJ1-2 TRBV30 - TRBD1
TGCGCCAGCAGCTTGGCCGGGACGGCTGAAGCTTTCTTT CASSLAGTAEAFF TRBJ1-1 TRBV5-1 - -
TGTGCCAGCCGCGGGACAGGCCTGGATTGGGACACAGATACGCAGTATTTT CASRGTGLDWDTDTQYF TRBJ2-3 TRBV7-2 - TRBD1
TGTGCCACCAGCAGAGATAACAGAAACACCGGGGAGCTGTTTTTT CATSRDNRNTGELFF TRBJ2-2 TRBV15 - -
TGCGCCAGCAGCTTGGACAGGGAGGATTCACCCCTCCACTTT CASSLDREDSPLHF TRBJ1-6 TRBV5-1 - -
TGTGCCAGCAGCTTACTGGGGGGAGGTTATGGCTACACCTTC CASSLLGGGYGYTF TRBJ1-2 TRBV7-3 - -
TGTGCCAGCGCGGGGGGGGCTTCATCCTACAATGAGCAGTTCTTC CASAGGASSYNEQFF TRBJ2-1 TRBV6-5 - TRBD2
TGTGCCAGCAGCCTTACAGGCTCCTCAGGACGCAATCAGCCCCAGCATTTT CASSLTGSSGRNQPQHF TRBJ1-5 TRBV5-6 - -
TGTGCCAGCAGCCAACTAGCGGGAGGGTACAGTGAGCAGTTCTTC CASSQLAGGYSEQFF TRBJ2-1 TRBV6-2/TRBV6-3 once TRBD2
TGTGCCAGCAGCCCCGGACTAGCGGGGGATTACAATGAGCAGTTCTTC CASSPGLAGDYNEQFF TRBJ2-1 TRBV5-8 - TRBD2
TGTGCCAGCAGTGCCTACACCGGACTAGCGGGAAGGGGCAATGAGCAGTTCTTC CASSAYTGLAGRGNEQFF TRBJ2-1 TRBV6-4 - TRBD2
TGTGCCAGCAGCAAAGAGAGGAGGGCCTCCTCCTACGAGCAGTACTTC CASSKERRASSYEQYF TRBJ2-7 TRBV21-1 - -
TGTGCCAGCAGTAACCGACTAGCGGGGATGTACAATGAGCAGTTCTTC CASSNRLAGMYNEQFF TRBJ2-1 TRBV2 - TRBD2
TGTGCCAGCAGCCCTAGACAGGGAGCGGATGGCTACACCTTC CASSPRQGADGYTF TRBJ1-2 TRBV5-4 - TRBD1
TGTGCCAGTAGTATAAGGGGCCTCATGGGAGCGGTTAACTACAATGAGCAGTTCTTC CASSIRGLMGAVNYNEQFF TRBJ2-1 TRBV19 - -
TGTGCCAGCAGCCCGGGACTAGCGTCCTACGAGCAGTACTTC CASSPGLASYEQYF TRBJ2-7 TRBV6-2/TRBV6-3 - TRBD2
TGCGCCAGCAGCCCCCCCACAGATACGCAGTATTTT CASSPPTDTQYF TRBJ2-3 TRBV4-1 - -
TGTGCCAGCAGTCCTAGGGGAATGAACACTGAAGCTTTCTTT CASSPRGMNTEAFF TRBJ1-1 TRBV7-9 - -
TGTGCCAGTAGTATATATCTCCCGAGGGGGTTCACACAGGTCAATCAGCCCCAGCATTTT CASSIYLPRGFTQVNQPQHF TRBJ1-5 TRBV19 - -
TGCGCCAGCAGCTTAAGGGGGCTCGCCTCCTACGAGCAGTACTTC CASSLRGLASYEQYF TRBJ2-7 TRBV5-1 - TRBD1
TGTGCCAGCAGCCGAAGGCCTCGGGGTGGCGGGAGGTATCCCGACGAGCAGTACTTC CASSRRPRGGGRYPDEQYF TRBJ2-7 TRBV5-5 - TRBD2
TGCGCCAGCAGCTTGGAGGCGCTAGATGGCTACACCTTC CASSLEALDGYTF TRBJ1-2 TRBV5-1 - -
TGTGCCAGCAGTTCCGGACAGGGTGGAGGCTCCTACAATGAGCAGTTCTTC CASSSGQGGGSYNEQFF TRBJ2-1 TRBV27 - TRBD1
TGCGCCAGCAGCCCCCCACGAGGGTCCAACTATGGCTACACCTTC CASSPPRGSNYGYTF TRBJ1-2 TRBV5-1 - -
TGCGCCAGCAGCTTGAAGGGGAACACCGGGGAGCTGTTTTTT CASSLKGNTGELFF TRBJ2-2 TRBV5-1 - -
TGTGCCAGCAGTTACGCGGGCCAGATCTATGGCTACACCTTC CASSYAGQIYGYTF TRBJ1-2 TRBV6-5 few -
TGTGCCAGCAGCGGGACGTTGAACACTGAAGCTTTCTTT CASSGTLNTEAFF TRBJ1-1 TRBV11-3 - -
TGTGCCAGCCCACTAGTACCGGGACCACACCCCGAGCAGTACTTC CASPLVPGPHPEQYF TRBJ2-7 TRBV13 many -
TGTGCCAGCAGTGAACCCTTTGTCGGGAGAGGCACCGGGGAGCTGTTTTTT CASSEPFVGRGTGELFF TRBJ2-2 TRBV6-1 - -
TGTGCCAGCAGCCCAGGGCAGGCAGGGGCAGGCGGGGAGCTGTTTTTT CASSPGQAGAGGELFF TRBJ2-2 TRBV3-1/TRBV3-2 - -
TGTGCCTGGAGTGTAGGTACTGAAGCTTTCTTT CAWSVGTEAFF TRBJ1-1 TRBV30 once -